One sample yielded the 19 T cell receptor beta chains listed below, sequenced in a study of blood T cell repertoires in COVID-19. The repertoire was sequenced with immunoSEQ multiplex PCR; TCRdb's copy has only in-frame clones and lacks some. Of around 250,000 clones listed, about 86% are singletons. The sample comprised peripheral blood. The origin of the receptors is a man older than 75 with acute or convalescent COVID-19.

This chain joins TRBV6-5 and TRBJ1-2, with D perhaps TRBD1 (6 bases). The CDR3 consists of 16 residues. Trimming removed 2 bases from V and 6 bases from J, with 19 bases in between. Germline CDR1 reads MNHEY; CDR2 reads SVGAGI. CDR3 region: CASSYPQQGIGDGYTF. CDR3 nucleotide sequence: TGTGCCAGCAGTTACCCTCAACAGGGTATAGGCGATGGCTACACCTTC.

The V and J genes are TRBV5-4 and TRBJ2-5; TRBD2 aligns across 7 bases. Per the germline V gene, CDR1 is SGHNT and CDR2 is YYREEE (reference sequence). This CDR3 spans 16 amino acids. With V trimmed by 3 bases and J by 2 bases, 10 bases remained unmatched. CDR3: CASSSGWASGQETQYF. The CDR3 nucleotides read TGTGCCAGCAGCTCAGGATGGGCTAGCGGACAAGAGACCCAGTACTTC.

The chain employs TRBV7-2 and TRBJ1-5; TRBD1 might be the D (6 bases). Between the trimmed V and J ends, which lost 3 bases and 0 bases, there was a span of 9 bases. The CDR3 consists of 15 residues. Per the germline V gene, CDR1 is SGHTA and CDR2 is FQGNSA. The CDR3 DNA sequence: TGTGCCAGCAGCTTCACAGGGAATAGCAATCAGCCCCAGCATTTT. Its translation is CASSFTGNSNQPQHF.

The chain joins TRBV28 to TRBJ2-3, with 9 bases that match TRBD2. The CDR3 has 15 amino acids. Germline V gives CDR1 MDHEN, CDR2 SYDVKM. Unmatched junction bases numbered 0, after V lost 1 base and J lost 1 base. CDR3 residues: CASSLLAGGTDTQYF. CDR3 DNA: TGTGCCAGCAGTTTATTAGCGGGGGGCACAGATACGCAGTATTTT. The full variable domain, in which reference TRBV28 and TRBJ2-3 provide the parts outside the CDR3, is DVKVTQSSRYLVKRTGEKVFLECVQDMDHENMFWYRQDPGLGLRLIYFSYDVKMKEKGDIPEGYSVSREKKERFSLILESASTNQTSMYLCASSLLAGGTDTQYFGPGTRLTVL.

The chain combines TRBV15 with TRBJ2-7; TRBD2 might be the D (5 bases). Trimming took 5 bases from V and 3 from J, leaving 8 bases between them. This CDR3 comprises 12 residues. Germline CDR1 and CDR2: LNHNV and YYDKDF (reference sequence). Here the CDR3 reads CATSLLGYEQYF. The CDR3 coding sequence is TGTGCCACCAGCCTACTAGGCTACGAGCAGTACTTC.

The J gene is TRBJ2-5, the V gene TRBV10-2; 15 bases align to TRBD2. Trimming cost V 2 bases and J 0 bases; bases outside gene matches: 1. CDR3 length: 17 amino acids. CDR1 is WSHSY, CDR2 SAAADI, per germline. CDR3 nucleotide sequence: TGCGCCAGCAGTGAGGGGACTAGCGGGAGGTACCAAGAGACCCAGTACTTC. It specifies CASSEGTSGRYQETQYF.

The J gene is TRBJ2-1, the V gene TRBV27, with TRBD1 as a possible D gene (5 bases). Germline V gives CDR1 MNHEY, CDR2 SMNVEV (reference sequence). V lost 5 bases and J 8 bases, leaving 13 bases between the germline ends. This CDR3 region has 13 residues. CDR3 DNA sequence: TGTGCCAGCAGTAGGTCTCCAGGGTATGAGCAGTTCTTC. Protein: CASSRSPGYEQFF.

CDR3 sequence: CASSTGTGKNEQFF. The CDR3 coding sequence is TGTGCCAGCAGCACCGGGACAGGAAAAAATGAGCAGTTCTTC. This rearrangement joins TRBV7-9 to TRBJ2-1; 8 bases map to TRBD1. The ends lost 5 bases at V and 7 bases at J; junction bases unmatched: 7. CDR3 length equals 14 residues. The germline CDR1 and CDR2 sequences are SEHNR and FQNEAQ (reference sequence).

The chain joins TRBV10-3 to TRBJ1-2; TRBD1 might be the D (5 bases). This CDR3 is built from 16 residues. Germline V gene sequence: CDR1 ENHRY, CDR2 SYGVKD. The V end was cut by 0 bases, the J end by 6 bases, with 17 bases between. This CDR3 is CAISESIGTSGDGYTF. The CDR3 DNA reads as TGTGCCATCAGTGAGTCGATAGGGACCTCGGGAGATGGCTACACCTTC.

CDR3 bases: TGTGCCAGCAGCCCCGGGACTAGCGGGGGGGCCACAGATACGCAGTATTTT. It translates to CASSPGTSGGATDTQYF. The chain employs TRBV21-1 and TRBJ2-3; the D call of TRBD2 is as the table states it, not checked on the DNA. TRBV21-1 is assigned pseudogene status. CDR3 length equals 17 residues.

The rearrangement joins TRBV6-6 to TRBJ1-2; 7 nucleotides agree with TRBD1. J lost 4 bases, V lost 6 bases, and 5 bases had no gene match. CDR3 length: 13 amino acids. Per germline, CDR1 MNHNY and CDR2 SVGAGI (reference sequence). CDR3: CASSNRDSYGYTF. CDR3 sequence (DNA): TGTGCCAGCAGCAACCGGGACAGCTATGGCTACACCTTC.

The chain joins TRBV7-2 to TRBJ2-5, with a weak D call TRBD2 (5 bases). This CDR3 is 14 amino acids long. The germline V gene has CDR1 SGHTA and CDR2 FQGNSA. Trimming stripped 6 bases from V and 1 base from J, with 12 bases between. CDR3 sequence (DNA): TGTGCCAGCAGGAGGACGGACTTCCAAGAGACCCAGTACTTC. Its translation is CASRRTDFQETQYF.

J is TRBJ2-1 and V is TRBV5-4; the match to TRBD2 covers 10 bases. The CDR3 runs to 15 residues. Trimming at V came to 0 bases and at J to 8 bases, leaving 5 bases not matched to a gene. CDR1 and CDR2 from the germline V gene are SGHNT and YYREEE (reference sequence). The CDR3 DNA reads TGTGCCAGCAGCTTGGTGCTAGCGGGAGTGGATGAGCAGTTCTTC. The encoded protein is CASSLVLAGVDEQFF.

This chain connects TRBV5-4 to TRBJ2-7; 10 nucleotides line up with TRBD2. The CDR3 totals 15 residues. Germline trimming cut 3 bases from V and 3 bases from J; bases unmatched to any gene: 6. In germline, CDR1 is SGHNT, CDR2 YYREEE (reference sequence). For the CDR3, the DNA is TGTGCCAGCAGCTCCGGGACTAGCGACCTCTACGAGCAGTACTTC. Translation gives CASSSGTSDLYEQYF. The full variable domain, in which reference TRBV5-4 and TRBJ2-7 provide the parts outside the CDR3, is ETGVTQSPTHLIKTRGQQVTLRCSSQSGHNTVSWYQQALGQGPQFIFQYYREEENGRGNFPPRFSGLQFPNYSSELNVNALELDDSALYLCASSSGTSDLYEQYFGPGTRLTVT.

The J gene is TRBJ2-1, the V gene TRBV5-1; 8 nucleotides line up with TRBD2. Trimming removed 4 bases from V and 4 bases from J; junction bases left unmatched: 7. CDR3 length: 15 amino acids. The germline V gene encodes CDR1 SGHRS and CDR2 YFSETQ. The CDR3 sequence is CASSPLAENYNEQFF. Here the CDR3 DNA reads TGCGCCAGCAGCCCACTAGCGGAAAATTACAATGAGCAGTTCTTC.

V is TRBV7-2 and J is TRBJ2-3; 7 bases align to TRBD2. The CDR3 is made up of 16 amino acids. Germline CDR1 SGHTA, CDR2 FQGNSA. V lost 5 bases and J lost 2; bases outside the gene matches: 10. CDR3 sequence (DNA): TGTGCCAGCAGCCCCAGCCTCGGGACTAACACAGATACGCAGTATTTT. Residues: CASSPSLGTNTDTQYF.

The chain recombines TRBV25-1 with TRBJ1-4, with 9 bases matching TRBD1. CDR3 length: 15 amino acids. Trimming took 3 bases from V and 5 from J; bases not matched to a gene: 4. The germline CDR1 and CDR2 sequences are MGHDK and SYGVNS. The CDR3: CASSEGQGMNEKLFF. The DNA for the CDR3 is TGTGCCAGCAGTGAGGGACAGGGAATGAATGAAAAACTGTTTTTT. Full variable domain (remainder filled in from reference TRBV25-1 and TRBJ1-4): EADIYQTPRYLVIGTGKKITLECSQTMGHDKMYWYQQDPGMELHLIHYSYGVNSTEKGDLSSESTVSRIRTEHFPLTLESARPSHTSQYLCASSEGQGMNEKLFFGSGTQLSVL.

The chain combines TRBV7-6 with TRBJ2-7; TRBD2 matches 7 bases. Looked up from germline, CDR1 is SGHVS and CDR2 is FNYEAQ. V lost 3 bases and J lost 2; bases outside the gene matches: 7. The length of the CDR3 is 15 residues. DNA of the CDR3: TGTGCCAGCAGCTTCGGGGGGAGGGTACCCTACGAGCAGTACTTC. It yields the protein CASSFGGRVPYEQYF.

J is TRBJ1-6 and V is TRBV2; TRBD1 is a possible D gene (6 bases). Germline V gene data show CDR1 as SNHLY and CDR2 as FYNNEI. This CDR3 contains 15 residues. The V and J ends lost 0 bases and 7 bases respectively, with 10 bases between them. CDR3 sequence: CASSEAGAWNSPLHF. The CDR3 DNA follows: TGTGCCAGCAGTGAAGCGGGGGCATGGAATTCACCCCTCCACTTT.